The next 14 T cell receptor beta chains were all read from a single sample in a study of OX40 agonist ivuxolimab in advanced cancers. Clones were sequenced by immunoSEQ multiplex PCR, and TCRdb holds only the in-frame ones, with some missing. The profile shows roughly 80,000 clones, roughly 84% of them singletons. The source material was CD4+ or CD8+ T cells sorted from blood, sampled in a trial of the OX40 agonist ivuxolimab. Every receptor here comes from an adult with an advanced solid tumor such as melanoma, head and neck, liver or kidney cancer.

CDR3 loop: CASSLLALFRTANTEAFF. The CDR3 DNA reads as TGTGCCAGCAGCTTATTGGCGTTGTTTCGGACAGCGAACACTGAAGCTTTCTTT. This rearrangement joins TRBV11-2 to TRBJ1-1, with D possibly matching TRBD1 (6 bases). Germline V gene data show CDR1 as SGHAT and CDR2 as FQNNGV. V gave up 2 bases and J gave up 1 base, with 20 bases separating them. This CDR3 has 18 residues.

This rearrangement joins TRBV7-3 to TRBJ2-1; D ambiguous. Germline CDR1 reads SGHTA; CDR2 reads FQGTGA. Trimming took off 4 bases at V and 2 bases at J, with 9 bases between the two ends. This CDR3 has 14 amino acids. CDR3 residues: CASSSNGPYNEQFF. CDR3 DNA: TGTGCCAGCAGCTCAAACGGGCCCTACAATGAGCAGTTCTTC.

CDR3 sequence reads: CSAEGPGGYEQYF. In DNA form, the CDR3 reads TGCAGCGCCGAGGGTCCAGGCGGTTACGAGCAGTACTTC. The chain joins TRBV29-1 to TRBJ2-7, with D perhaps TRBD2 (5 bases). The germline V gene has CDR1 SQVTM and CDR2 ANQGSEA. Trimming shortened V by 7 bases and J by 4 bases, and 17 bases separated the two germline ends. This CDR3 comprises 13 residues.

The chain joins TRBV5-1 to TRBJ1-2; perhaps TRBD1 as D (6 bases). This CDR3 is 14 amino acids long. CDR1 and CDR2 from the germline V gene are SGHRS and YFSETQ. The V end was cut by 0 bases, the J end by 3 bases, with 9 bases between. The CDR3 region has the DNA TGCGCCAGCAGCTTGGCCCCAGGGGACTATGGCTACACCTTC. It yields the protein CASSLAPGDYGYTF.

V and J are TRBV19 and TRBJ1-3, with D perhaps TRBD1 (5 bases). V was cut by 9 bases and J by 0 bases, with 12 bases left in between. CDR1 LNHDA and CDR2 SQIVND come from the germline V gene (reference sequence). There are 14 residues in the CDR3. The chain's CDR3 is CASRGGNSGNTIYF. The CDR3 DNA reads as TGTGCCAGCCGGGGGGGGAACTCTGGAAACACCATATATTTT. The full variable domain, completed using reference TRBV19 and TRBJ1-3, is DGGITQSPKYLFRKEGQNVTLSCEQNLNHDAMYWYRQDPGQGLRLIYYSQIVNDFQKGDIAEGYSVSREKKESFPLTVTSAQKNPTAFYLCASRGGNSGNTIYFGEGSWLTVV.

The sample holds a few counts of this clone. This chain connects TRBV10-2 to TRBJ1-4; TRBD1 might be the D (6 bases). The V end lost 2 bases, the J end lost 5 bases, and 9 bases lay between the germline ends. Germline-derived CDR1 and CDR2 are WSHSY and SAAADI. This CDR3 contains 14 residues. The CDR3 region is CASSEQGLNEKLFF. The DNA for the CDR3 is TGCGCCAGCAGTGAGCAGGGGTTAAATGAAAAACTGTTTTTT.

The chain has TRBV6-4 and TRBJ2-3; D gene uncertain. The V gene lost 4 bases and the J gene lost 2 bases, with 10 bases spanning the gap. The CDR3 extends over 14 amino acids. Germline-derived CDR1 and CDR2 are MRHNA and SNTAGT. CDR3 residues: CASSAGSTTDTQYF. DNA for the CDR3: TGTGCCAGCAGTGCTGGATCGACCACAGATACGCAGTATTTT.

The chain combines TRBV5-1 with TRBJ1-1, with 7 bases matching TRBD1. V shed 2 bases, J shed 3 bases, and the junction held 10 bases outside the gene matches. Germline loops: CDR1 SGHRS, CDR2 YFSETQ. The CDR3 has 16 amino acids. In DNA form, the CDR3 reads TGCGCCAGCAGCTTCCAGACAGGGATGGGACACACTGAAGCTTTCTTT. It yields the protein CASSFQTGMGHTEAFF.

Points on this clone: One end of the junction varies from germline; a read error may be responsible. The chain has TRBV7-2 and TRBJ2-3; 11 positions match TRBD2. The CDR3 is made up of 14 amino acids. Germline V gene data show CDR1 as SGHTA and CDR2 as FQGNSA. Here the CDR3 reads CASSLAGGRDTQYF. The CDR3 nucleotides read TGTGCCAGCAGCCTAGCGGGAGGACGAGATACGCAGTATTTT.

The rearrangement joins TRBV6-1 to TRBJ1-2, with D uncertain. Per germline, CDR1 MNHNS and CDR2 SASEGT. V was trimmed by 11 bases and J by 2 bases, leaving 12 bases between them. This CDR3 is built from 12 residues. This CDR3 is CALGRGNYGYTF. The CDR3 bases are TGTGCCCTGGGGAGAGGCAACTATGGCTACACCTTC.

V usage is TRBV7-9 and J usage is TRBJ1-5; D gene uncertain. CDR1 and CDR2 from the germline V gene are SEHNR and FQNEAQ (reference sequence). This CDR3 comprises 14 residues. V lost 5 bases and J lost 5, with 13 bases in between. The CDR3 here is CASSQGLLDQPQHF. DNA of the CDR3: TGTGCCAGCAGCCAAGGCCTCCTGGATCAGCCCCAGCATTTT.

The chain couples TRBV7-7 to TRBJ1-3, with D possibly TRBD1 on 6 matching bases. The CDR3 length is 15 residues. Germline loops: CDR1 SSHAT, CDR2 FNYEAQ (reference sequence). The germline V and J ends were trimmed by 1 base and 2 bases, with 9 bases remaining between them. DNA of the CDR3: TGTGCCAGCAGCTTAGATAGGGGGGCTGGAAACACCATATATTTT. Its protein product is CASSLDRGAGNTIYF.

This clone occurred once. The rearrangement links TRBV7-9 to TRBJ1-5, with D possibly matching TRBD1 (5 bases). V lost 2 bases and J 9 bases, leaving 11 bases between the germline ends. Germline V CDR1 and CDR2: SEHNR, FQNEAQ (reference sequence). This CDR3 has 13 amino acids. The DNA of the CDR3 is TGTGCCAGCAGCTTAACAGGCCCGACGCCCCAGCATTTT. Translating gives CASSLTGPTPQHF.

This chain links TRBV10-3 with TRBJ2-1; 12 nucleotides align to TRBD2. V was pared by 8 bases and J by 10 bases, with 12 bases of the junction left unmatched. Germline values: CDR1 ENHRY, CDR2 SYGVKD. This CDR3 has 15 amino acids. The CDR3 spells CAIRGLAGGGNEQFF. The CDR3 DNA reads as TGTGCCATCCGAGGTCTAGCGGGGGGGGGAAACGAGCAGTTCTTC.